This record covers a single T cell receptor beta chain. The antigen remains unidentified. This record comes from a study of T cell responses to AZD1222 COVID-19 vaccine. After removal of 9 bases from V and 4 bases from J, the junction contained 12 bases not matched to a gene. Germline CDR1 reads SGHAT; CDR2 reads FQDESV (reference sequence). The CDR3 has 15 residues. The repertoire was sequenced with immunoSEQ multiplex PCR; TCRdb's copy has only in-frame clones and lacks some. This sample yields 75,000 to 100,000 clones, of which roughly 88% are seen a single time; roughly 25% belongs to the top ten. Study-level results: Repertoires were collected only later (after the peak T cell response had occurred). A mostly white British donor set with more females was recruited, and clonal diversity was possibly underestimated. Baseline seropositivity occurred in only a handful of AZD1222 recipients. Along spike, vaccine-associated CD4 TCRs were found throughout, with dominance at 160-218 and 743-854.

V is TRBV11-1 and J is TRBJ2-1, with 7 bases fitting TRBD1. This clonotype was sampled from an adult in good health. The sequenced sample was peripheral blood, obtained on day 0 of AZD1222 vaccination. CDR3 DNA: TGTGCCAGTGGACAGGATCCGACCAGTTACAATGAGCAGTTCTTC. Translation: CASGQDPTSYNEQFF. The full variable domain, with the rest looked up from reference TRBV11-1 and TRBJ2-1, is EAEVAQSPRYKITEKSQAVAFWCDPISGHATLYWYRQILGQGPELLVQFQDESVVDDSQLPKDRFSAERLKGVDSTLKIQPAELGDSAMYLCASGQDPTSYNEQFFGPGTRLTVL.